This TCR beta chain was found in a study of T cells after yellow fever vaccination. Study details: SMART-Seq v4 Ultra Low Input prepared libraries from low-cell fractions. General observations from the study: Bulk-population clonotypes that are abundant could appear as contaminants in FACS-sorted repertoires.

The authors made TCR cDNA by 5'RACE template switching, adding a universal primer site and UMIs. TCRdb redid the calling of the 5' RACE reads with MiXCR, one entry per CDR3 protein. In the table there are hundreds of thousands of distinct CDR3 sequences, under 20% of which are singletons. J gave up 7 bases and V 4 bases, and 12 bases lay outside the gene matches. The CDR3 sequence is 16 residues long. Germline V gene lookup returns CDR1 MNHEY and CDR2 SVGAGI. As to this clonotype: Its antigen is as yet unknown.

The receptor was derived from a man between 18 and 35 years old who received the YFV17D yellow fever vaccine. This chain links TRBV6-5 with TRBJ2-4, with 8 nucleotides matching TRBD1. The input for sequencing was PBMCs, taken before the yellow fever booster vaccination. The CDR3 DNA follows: TGTGCCAGCAGTTCTTCTGCAGGGGGCAGGCGGAACATTCAGTACTTC. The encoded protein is CASSSSAGGRRNIQYF.